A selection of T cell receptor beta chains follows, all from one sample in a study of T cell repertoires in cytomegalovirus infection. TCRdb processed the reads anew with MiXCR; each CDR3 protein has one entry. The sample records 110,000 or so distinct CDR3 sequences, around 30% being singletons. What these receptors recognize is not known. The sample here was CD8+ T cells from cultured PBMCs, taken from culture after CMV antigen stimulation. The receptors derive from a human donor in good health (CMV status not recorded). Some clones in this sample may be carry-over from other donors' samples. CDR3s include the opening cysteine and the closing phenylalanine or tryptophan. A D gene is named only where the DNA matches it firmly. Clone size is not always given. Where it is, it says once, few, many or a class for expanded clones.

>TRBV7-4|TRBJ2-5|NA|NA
TGTGCCAGCAGCCATGATTTCTCTGAGGAGACCCAGTACTTC
CASSHDFSEETQYF
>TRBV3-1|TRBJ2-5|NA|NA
TGTGCCAGCAGCCAAGATGGGCGGGATCAAGAGACCCAGTACTTC
CASSQDGRDQETQYF
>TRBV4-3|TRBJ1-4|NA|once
TGCGCCAGCAGCCAAGAATCCGGATTGGGCCGAAAACTGTTTTTT
CASSQESGLGRKLFF
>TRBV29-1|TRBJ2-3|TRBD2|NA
TGCAGCGTTGATGGCGGGGGGGCCTGGGCAGATACGCAGTATTTT
CSVDGGGAWADTQYF
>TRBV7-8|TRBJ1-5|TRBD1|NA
TGTGCCAGCACAGGGGGCGACAATCAGCCCCAGCATTTT
CASTGGDNQPQHF
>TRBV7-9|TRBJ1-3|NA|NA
TGTGCCAGCAGCTTGCACCCAGAGGGACGATCGGACACCATATATTTT
CASSLHPEGRSDTIYF
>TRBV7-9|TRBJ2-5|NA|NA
TGTGCCAGCAGCTTAGGGAACCAAGAGACCCAGTACTTC
CASSLGNQETQYF
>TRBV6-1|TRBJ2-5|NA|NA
TGTGCCAGCAGGATAAGGTCGGGGGGCTTGTATCGAGAGACCCAGTACTTC
CASRIRSGGLYRETQYF
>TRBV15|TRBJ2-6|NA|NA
TGTGCCACCAGCAGAGATTGGGGGACTGGGGCCAACGTCCTGACTTTC
CATSRDWGTGANVLTF
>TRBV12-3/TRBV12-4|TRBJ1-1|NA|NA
TGTGCCAGCAGCGGCGGGGGGCTGGACACTGAAGCTTTCTTT
CASSGGGLDTEAFF
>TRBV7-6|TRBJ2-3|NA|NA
TGTGCCAGCAGCCCCGGACAGATTAGCACAGATACGCAGTATTTT
CASSPGQISTDTQYF
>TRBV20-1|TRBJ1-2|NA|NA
TGCAGTACTATATTAGGACAAACAACCTATGGCTACACCTTC
CSTILGQTTYGYTF
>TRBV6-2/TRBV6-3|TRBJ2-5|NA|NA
TGTGCCAGCAGTTACCCCTTCCGGGGGCCCATCCAAGAGACCCAGTACTTC
CASSYPFRGPIQETQYF
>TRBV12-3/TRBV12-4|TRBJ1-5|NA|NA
TGTGCCAGCAGTTTTGGGCCCTATAGCAATCAGCCCCAGCATTTT
CASSFGPYSNQPQHF
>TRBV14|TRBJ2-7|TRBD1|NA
TGTGCCAGCAGCCGGGGACAGGGGGTTCCCTACGAGCAGTACTTC
CASSRGQGVPYEQYF
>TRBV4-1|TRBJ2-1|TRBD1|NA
TGCGCCAGCAGCCTGGGACAGGGGGTCTACAATGAGCAGTTCTTC
CASSLGQGVYNEQFF
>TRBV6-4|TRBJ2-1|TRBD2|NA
TGTGCCAGCAGTTCTAGCGGGGGCTCCTACAATGAGCAGTTCTTC
CASSSSGGSYNEQFF
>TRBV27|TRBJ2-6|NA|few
TGTGCCAGCAGTTTAGGCTCCCTAAACTCTGGGGCCAACGTCCTGACTTTC
CASSLGSLNSGANVLTF
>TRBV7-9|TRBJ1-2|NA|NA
TGTGCCAGCAGCTTCGAACAGGCTTTTAACTATGGCTACACCTTC
CASSFEQAFNYGYTF
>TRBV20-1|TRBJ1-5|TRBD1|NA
TGCAGTGCTAGAGATCTTGGACAGGGTAGAAATCAGCCCCAGCATTTT
CSARDLGQGRNQPQHF
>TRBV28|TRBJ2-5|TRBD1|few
TGTGCCAGCAGTTTACGACCGGGCAGGGGGCCCGTCGCGTACCAAGAGACCCAGTACTTC
CASSLRPGRGPVAYQETQYF
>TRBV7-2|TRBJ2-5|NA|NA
TGTGCCAGCAGCTTAGAACAGACCTACGAGACCCAGTACTTC
CASSLEQTYETQYF
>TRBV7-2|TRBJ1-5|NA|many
TGTGCCAGCAGCTTAGCGGGCAGGGGCAATCAGCCCCAGCATTTT
CASSLAGRGNQPQHF
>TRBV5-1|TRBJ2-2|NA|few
TGCGCCAGCAGAGAGGGGGCGAACACCGGGGAGCTGTTTTTT
CASREGANTGELFF
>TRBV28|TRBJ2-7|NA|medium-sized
TGTGCCAGCAGGCTCCCGGGACTCTACGAGCAGTACTTC
CASRLPGLYEQYF
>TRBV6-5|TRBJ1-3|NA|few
TGTGCCAGCAGGACGACAGATTCTGGAAACACCATATATTTT
CASRTTDSGNTIYF
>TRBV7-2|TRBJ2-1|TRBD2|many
TGTGCCAGCAGCTTAGGCGGGGGGGCCGGGGCTGAGCAGTTCTTC
CASSLGGGAGAEQFF
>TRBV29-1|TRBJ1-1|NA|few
TGCAGCGCCCGAGGTGGGGCAGCGAACACTGAAGCTTTCTTT
CSARGGAANTEAFF
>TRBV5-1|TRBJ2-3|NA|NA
TGCGCCAGCAGCCCCTGGACAGAAAGGGCAGATACGCAGTATTTT
CASSPWTERADTQYF
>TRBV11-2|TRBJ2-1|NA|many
TGTGCCAGCAGCTCCCTCCGGGATGCGGGGCCGAAGCAGTTCTTC
CASSSLRDAGPKQFF
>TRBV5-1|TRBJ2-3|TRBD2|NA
TGCGCCAGCAGCTTGACTAGCGGGGCTGGCACAGATACGCAGTATTTT
CASSLTSGAGTDTQYF
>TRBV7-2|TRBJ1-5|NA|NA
TGCGCCAGCAGCTTAGCAGGGATCGTTCAGCCCCAGCATTTT
CASSLAGIVQPQHF
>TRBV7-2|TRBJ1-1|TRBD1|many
TGTGCCAGCAGCCCAACAGGGGGCTTGAACACTGAAGCTTTCTTT
CASSPTGGLNTEAFF
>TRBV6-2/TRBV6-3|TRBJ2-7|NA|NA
TGTGCCAGCAGTTACCAGGTCGGGGAGGTTAGGGACTACGAGCAGTACTTC
CASSYQVGEVRDYEQYF
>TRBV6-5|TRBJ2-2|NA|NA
TGTGCCAGCAGTAAAATGGGGCCTGACACCGGGGAGCTGTTTTTT
CASSKMGPDTGELFF
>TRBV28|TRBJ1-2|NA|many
TGTGCCAGCAGCGACAGATTTAAAATCACCTTC
CASSDRFKITF
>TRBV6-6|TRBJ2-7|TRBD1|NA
TGTGCCAGCTTTGGGACAGGGGTTTCGGAGGGCTCCTACGAGCAGTACTTC
CASFGTGVSEGSYEQYF
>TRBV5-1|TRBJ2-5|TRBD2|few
TGCGCCAGCAGCTTGGGACTAGCGGACCAAGAGACCCAGTACTTC
CASSLGLADQETQYF
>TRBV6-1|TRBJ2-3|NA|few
TGTGCCAGCAGTGATCATAGGTTAGGGGCTGATACGCAGTATTTT
CASSDHRLGADTQYF
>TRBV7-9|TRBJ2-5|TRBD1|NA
TGTGCCAGCACCATGGGGACAGGAACGTTCCAAGAGACCCAGTACTTC
CASTMGTGTFQETQYF
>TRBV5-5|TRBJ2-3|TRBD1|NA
TGTGCCAGCAGCCTTTGGGGACAGTACACAGATACGCAGTATTTT
CASSLWGQYTDTQYF
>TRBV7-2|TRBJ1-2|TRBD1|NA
TGTGCCAGCAGCTTCCCTGACAGGGTGGGGTATGGCTACACCTTC
CASSFPDRVGYGYTF
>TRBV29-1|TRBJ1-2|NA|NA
TGCAGCGTTGAGGCAAGGGAGGCATATGGCTACACCTTC
CSVEAREAYGYTF
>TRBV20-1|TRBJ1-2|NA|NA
TGCAGTCCATTCTGGCTGAACTATGGCTACACCTTC
CSPFWLNYGYTF
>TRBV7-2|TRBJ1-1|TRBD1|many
TGTGCCAGCAGCTGGACAGGGGAAAGCACTGAAGCTTTCTTT
CASSWTGESTEAFF
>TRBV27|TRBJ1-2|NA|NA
TGTGCCAGCAGTTCCGGTACTAACTATGGCTACACCTTC
CASSSGTNYGYTF
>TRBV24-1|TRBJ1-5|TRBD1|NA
TGTGCCACCCAGGGGGAGAGCAATCAGCCCCAGCATTTT
CATQGESNQPQHF
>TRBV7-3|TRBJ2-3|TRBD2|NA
TGTGCCAGCAGCTTCTCGGGGGGGGCAACAGATACGCAGTATTTT
CASSFSGGATDTQYF
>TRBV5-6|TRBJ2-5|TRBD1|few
TGTGCCAGCAGCTCACGGACAGGGGAAGAGACCCAGTACTTC
CASSSRTGEETQYF
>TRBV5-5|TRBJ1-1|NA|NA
TGTGCCAGCAGCTTGGACAGTTTTGGGACTGAAGCTTTCTTT
CASSLDSFGTEAFF
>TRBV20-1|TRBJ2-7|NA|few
TGCAGTGCTAGTAGCACTCGGTCCTCCTACGAGCAGTACTTC
CSASSTRSSYEQYF
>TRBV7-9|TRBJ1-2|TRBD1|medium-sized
TGTGCCAGCAGCGATTACCGGGACAGGGAGGAAGGCTACACCTTC
CASSDYRDREEGYTF
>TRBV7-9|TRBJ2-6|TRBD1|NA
TGTGCCAGCAGCACCCACAGGGGCTCTGGGGCCAACGTCCTGACTTTC
CASSTHRGSGANVLTF
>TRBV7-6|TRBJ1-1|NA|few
TGTGCCAGCAGCTTAGAGTTTGCAGGGAACACTGAAGCTTTCTTT
CASSLEFAGNTEAFF
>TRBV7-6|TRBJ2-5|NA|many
TGTGCCAGCAGCTTAGCATCGGGCAGCTACCAAGAGACCCAGTACTTC
CASSLASGSYQETQYF
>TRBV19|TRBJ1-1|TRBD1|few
TGTGCCAGTAGTATGACAGGGGTGAACACTGAAGCTTTCTTT
CASSMTGVNTEAFF
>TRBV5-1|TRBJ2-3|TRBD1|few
TGCGCCAGCAGCCCGGGACAGGGTCGCGCAGATACGCAGTATTTT
CASSPGQGRADTQYF
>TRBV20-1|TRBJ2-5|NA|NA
TGCAGTGCTAGCAGGCCGCAAGAGACCCAGTACTTC
CSASRPQETQYF
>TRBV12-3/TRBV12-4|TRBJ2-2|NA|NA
TGTGCCAGCAGCTTTACAGGGGAGCTGTTTTTT
CASSFTGELFF
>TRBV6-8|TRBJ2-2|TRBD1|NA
TGTGCCAGCAGTTACCGGACAGGGGGCGGCGGGGAGCTGTTTTTT
CASSYRTGGGGELFF